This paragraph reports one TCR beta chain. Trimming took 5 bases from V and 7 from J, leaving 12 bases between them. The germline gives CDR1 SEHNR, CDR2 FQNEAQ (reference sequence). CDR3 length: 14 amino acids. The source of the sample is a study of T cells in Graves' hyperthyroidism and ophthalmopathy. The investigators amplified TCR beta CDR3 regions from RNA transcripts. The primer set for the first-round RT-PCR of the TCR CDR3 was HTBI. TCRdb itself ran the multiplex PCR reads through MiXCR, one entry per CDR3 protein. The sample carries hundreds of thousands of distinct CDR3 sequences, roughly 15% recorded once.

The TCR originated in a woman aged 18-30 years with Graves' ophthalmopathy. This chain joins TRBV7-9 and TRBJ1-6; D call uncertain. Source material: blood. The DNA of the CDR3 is TGTGCCAGCAGCCCTAGTTCGGGCAATTCACCCCTCCACTTT. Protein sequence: CASSPSSGNSPLHF.